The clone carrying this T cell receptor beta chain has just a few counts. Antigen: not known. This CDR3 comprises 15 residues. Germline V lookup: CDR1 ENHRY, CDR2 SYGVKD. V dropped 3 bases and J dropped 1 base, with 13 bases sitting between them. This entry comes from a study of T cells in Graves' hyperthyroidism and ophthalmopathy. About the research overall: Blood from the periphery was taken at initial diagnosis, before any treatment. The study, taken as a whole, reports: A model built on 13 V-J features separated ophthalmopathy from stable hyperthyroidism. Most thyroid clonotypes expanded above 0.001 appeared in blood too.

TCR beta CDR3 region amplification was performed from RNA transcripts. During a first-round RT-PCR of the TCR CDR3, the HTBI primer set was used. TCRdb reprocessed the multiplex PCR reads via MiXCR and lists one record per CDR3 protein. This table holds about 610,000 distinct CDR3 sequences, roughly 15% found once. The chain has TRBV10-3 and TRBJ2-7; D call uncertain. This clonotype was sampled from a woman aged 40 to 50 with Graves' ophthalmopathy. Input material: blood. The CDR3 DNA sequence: TGTGCCATCAGTGATTTGGGTGACCGATCCTACGAGCAGTACTTC. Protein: CAISDLGDRSYEQYF.